A single count supports the clone carrying this TCR beta chain. Its antigen is currently unknown. CDR3 size: 16 residues. Between the trimmed V and J ends, which lost 0 bases and 1 base, there was a span of 14 bases. In germline, CDR1 is SQVTM, CDR2 ANQGSEA. It was with 60 Vbeta and 13 Jbeta primers that the PCR ran. The table came from immunoSEQ multiplex PCR; TCRdb's copy has only in-frame clones and leaves some out. The sample includes roughly 170,000 clones, around 77% seen only once; the top ten take 1.5% to 2%. This sample was taken from a study of cytomegalovirus exposure and HLA in healthy donors. Overall study results and limits: There were a few CMV-associated chains whose specificity for CMV antigens was confirmed in vitro.

The genes are TRBV29-1 and TRBJ2-3, with D perhaps matching TRBD2 (5 bases). The sequencing input was PBMCs. This sequence was found in a woman between 25 and 40 years old in good health and CMV-seronegative. The CDR3 sequence: CSVEDPGVWGTDTQYF. CDR3 in DNA: TGCAGCGTTGAAGATCCCGGGGTATGGGGCACAGATACGCAGTATTTT.